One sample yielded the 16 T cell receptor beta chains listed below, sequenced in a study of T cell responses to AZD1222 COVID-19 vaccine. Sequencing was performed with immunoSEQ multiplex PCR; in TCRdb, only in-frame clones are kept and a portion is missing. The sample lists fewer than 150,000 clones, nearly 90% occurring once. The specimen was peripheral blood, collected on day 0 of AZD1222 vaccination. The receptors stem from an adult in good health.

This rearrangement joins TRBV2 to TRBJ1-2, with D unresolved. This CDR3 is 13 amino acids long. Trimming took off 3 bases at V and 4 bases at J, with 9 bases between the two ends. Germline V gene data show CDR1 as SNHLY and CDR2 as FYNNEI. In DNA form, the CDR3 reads TGTGCCAGCAGTGATGGGGAGGCCTATGGCTACACCTTC. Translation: CASSDGEAYGYTF.

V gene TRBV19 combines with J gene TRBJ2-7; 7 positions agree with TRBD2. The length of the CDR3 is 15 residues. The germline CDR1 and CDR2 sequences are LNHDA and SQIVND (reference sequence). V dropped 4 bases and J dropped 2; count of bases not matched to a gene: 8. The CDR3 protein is CASSTGGRGAYEQYF. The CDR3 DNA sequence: TGTGCCAGTAGTACTGGCGGGAGAGGGGCCTACGAGCAGTACTTC.

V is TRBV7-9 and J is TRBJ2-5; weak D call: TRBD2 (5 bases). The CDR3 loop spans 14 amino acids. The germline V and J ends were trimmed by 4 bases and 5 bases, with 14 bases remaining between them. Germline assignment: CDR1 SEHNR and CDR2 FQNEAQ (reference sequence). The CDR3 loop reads CASSSQEDPETQYF. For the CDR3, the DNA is TGTGCCAGCAGCTCTCAGGAGGATCCGGAGACCCAGTACTTC.

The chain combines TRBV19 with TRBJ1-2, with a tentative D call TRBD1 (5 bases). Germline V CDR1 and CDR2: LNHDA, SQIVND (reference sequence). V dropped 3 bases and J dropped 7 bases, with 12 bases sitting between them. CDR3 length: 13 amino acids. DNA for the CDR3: TGTGCCAGTAGTATCTCAGGGAGTGGTGGCTACACCTTC. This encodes CASSISGSGGYTF.

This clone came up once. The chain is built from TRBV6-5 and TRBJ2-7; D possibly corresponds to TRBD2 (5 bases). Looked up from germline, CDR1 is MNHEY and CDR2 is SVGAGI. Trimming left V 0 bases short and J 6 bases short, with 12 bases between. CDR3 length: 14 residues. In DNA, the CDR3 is TGTGCCAGCAGTTACTCCACCTCAAGCGGCGAGCAGTACTTC. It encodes CASSYSTSSGEQYF.

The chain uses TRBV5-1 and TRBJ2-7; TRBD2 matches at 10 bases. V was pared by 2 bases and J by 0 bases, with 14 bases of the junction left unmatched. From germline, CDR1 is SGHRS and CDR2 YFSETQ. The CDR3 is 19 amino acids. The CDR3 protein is CASSFGGGTSAYSSYEQYF. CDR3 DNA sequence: TGCGCCAGCAGCTTCGGGGGTGGGACTAGCGCTTACAGCTCCTACGAGCAGTACTTC.

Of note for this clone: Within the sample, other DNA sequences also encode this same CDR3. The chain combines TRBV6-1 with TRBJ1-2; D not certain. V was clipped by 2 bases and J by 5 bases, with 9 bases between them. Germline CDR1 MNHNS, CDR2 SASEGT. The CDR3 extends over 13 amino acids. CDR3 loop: CASSELGRYGYTF. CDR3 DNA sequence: TGTGCCAGCAGTGAACTTGGCCGATATGGCTACACCTTC.

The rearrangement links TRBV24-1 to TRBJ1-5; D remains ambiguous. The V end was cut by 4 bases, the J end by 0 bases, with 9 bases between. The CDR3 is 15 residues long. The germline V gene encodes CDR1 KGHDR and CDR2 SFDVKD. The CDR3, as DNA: TGTGCCACCAGTGAAACAAGAATTAGCAATCAGCCCCAGCATTTT. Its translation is CATSETRISNQPQHF.

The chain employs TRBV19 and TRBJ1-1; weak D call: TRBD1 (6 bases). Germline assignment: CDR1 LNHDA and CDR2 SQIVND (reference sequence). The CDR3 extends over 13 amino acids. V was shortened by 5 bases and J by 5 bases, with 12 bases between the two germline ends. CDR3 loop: CASSQTGRTEAFF. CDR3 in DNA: TGTGCCAGTAGTCAGACAGGTAGGACTGAAGCTTTCTTT. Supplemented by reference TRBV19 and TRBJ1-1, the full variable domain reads DGGITQSPKYLFRKEGQNVTLSCEQNLNHDAMYWYRQDPGQGLRLIYYSQIVNDFQKGDIAEGYSVSREKKESFPLTVTSAQKNPTAFYLCASSQTGRTEAFFGQGTRLTVV.

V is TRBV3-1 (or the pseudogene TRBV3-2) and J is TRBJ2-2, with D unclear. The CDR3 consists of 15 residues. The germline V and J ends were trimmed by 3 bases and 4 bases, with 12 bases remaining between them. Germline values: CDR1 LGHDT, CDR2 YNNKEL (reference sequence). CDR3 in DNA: TGTGCCAGCAGCCAGAGGAGCGTCGCCACCGGGGAGCTGTTTTTT. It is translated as CASSQRSVATGELFF.

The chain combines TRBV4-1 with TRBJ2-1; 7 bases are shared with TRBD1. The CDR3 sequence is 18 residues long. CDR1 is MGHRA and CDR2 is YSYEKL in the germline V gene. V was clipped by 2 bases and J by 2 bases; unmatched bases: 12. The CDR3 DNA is TGCGCCAGCAGCCAAAGAATTACTCCGGGACAGACCTACAATGAGCAGTTCTTC. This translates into CASSQRITPGQTYNEQFF.

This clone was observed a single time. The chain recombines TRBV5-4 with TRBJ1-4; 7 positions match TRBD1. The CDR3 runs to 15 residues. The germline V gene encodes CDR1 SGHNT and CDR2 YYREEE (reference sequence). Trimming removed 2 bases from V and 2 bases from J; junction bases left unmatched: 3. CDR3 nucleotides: TGTGCCAGCAGCTTCGAGGGGGCGACTAATGAAAAACTGTTTTTT. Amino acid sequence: CASSFEGATNEKLFF. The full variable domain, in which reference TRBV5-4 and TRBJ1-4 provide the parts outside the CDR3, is ETGVTQSPTHLIKTRGQQVTLRCSSQSGHNTVSWYQQALGQGPQFIFQYYREEENGRGNFPPRFSGLQFPNYSSELNVNALELDDSALYLCASSFEGATNEKLFFGSGTQLSVL.

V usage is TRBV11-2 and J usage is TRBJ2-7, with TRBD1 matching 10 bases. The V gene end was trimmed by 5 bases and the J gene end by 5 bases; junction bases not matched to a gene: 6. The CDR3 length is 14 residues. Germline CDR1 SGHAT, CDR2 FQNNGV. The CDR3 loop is CASSTWDRGNEQYF. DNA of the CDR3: TGTGCCAGCAGCACGTGGGACAGGGGAAACGAGCAGTACTTC.

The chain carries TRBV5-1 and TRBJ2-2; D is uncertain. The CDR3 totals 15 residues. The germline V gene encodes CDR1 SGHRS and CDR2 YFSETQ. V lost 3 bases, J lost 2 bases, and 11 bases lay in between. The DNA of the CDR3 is TGCGCCAGCAGCTACGACAACCTCAACACCGGGGAGCTGTTTTTT. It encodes CASSYDNLNTGELFF.

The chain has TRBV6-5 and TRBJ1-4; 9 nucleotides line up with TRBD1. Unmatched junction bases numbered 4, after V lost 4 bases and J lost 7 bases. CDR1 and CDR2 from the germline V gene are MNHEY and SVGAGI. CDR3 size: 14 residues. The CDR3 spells CASSFGQGTEKLFF. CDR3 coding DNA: TGTGCCAGCAGTTTCGGACAGGGGACTGAAAAACTGTTTTTT.

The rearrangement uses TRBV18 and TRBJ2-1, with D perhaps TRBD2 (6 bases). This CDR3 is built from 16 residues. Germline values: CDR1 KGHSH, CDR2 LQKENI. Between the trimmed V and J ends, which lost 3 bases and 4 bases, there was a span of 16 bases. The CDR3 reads CASSPLGGAGYNEQFF. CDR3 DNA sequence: TGTGCCAGCTCACCCCTCGGGGGAGCGGGTTACAATGAGCAGTTCTTC.